Sequencing of this T cell receptor (beta chain) was carried out in a study of T cells after yellow fever vaccination. TCRdb called the 5' RACE reads again in MiXCR, with one record for every CDR3 protein. The sample includes around 300,000 distinct CDR3 sequences, around 4.5% of them seen just once. There are 13 residues in the CDR3. Germline CDR1 DFQATT, CDR2 SNEGSKA (reference sequence). J lost 4 bases, V lost 6 bases, and 4 bases had no gene match. This clonotype was seen ten or more times. The receptor's source is a man between 18 and 29 years old who received the YFV17D yellow fever vaccine. This chain joins TRBV20-1 and TRBJ2-1; 9 bases are shared with TRBD2. The sample was PBMCs, taken 15 days after the yellow fever booster vaccination. Here the CDR3 DNA reads TGCAGTGCCGCTAGCGGGGATTACAATGAGCAGTTCTTC. Its protein product is CSAASGDYNEQFF.